This T cell receptor (beta chain) was sequenced for a study of blood T cell repertoires in COVID-19. For the study at large: Material from acute and convalescent COVID-19 was sourced from the United States, Italy and Spain. PBMCs, B-cell-depleted T cells, or T cells were the source of the cDNA or gDNA that made up the material.

Per germline, CDR1 MDHEN and CDR2 SYDVKM. The CDR3 length is 15 residues. V lost 6 bases to trimming and J lost 2 bases; unmatched junction nucleotides: 7. Original analysis: Researchers report that nucleated cell counts were estimated from reference gene primer amplification. Profiling relied on immunoSEQ multiplex PCR, and the TCRdb table lists in-frame clones only, not all of them. D and trimming were read from the DNA, whereas the V and J calls and clone size are those reported in that table. The table has about 100,000 clones, roughly nine tenths seen once. The sample taken for sequencing was peripheral blood. This TCR derives from a man aged 55 to 70 with acute or convalescent COVID-19. The J gene is TRBJ1-5, the V gene TRBV28; 7 nucleotides agree with TRBD1. In DNA, the CDR3 is TGTGCCAGCAGCCTCAGGAGGGGGCGCAATCAGCCCCAGCATTTT. As protein: CASSLRRGRNQPQHF.